Shown below are 25 T cell receptor beta chains from a single sample sequenced in a study of T cell responses to AZD1222 COVID-19 vaccine. TCRdb's copy holds only in-frame clones and misses some; the assay was immunoSEQ multiplex PCR. This sample has some 120,000 clones, with less than 90% found just once. The material was peripheral blood, obtained on day 0 of AZD1222 vaccination. These receptors were collected from an adult in good health.

This clone has only a few counts. V usage is TRBV19 and J usage is TRBJ1-1; 9 bases match TRBD1. The CDR3 consists of 16 residues. Germline loops: CDR1 LNHDA, CDR2 SQIVND (reference sequence). J gave up 4 bases and V 9 bases, and 15 bases lay outside the gene matches. The DNA of the CDR3 is TGTGCCAGCGACGGAGAACAGGGGGCCCCGAGCACTGAAGCTTTCTTT. It codes for CASDGEQGAPSTEAFF.

The chain has TRBV19 and TRBJ1-5, with 7 bases fitting TRBD1. The ends lost 6 bases at V and 3 bases at J; junction bases unmatched: 8. Germline V gene sequence: CDR1 LNHDA, CDR2 SQIVND (reference sequence). CDR3 length: 15 amino acids. The CDR3 DNA reads as TGTGCCAGTAGCAGACAGGGCGAGCCCAATCAGCCCCAGCATTTT. Protein product: CASSRQGEPNQPQHF.

This rearrangement joins TRBV13 to TRBJ2-7; 9 bases are shared with TRBD1. V shed 0 bases and J 0 bases; nucleotides not matched to a gene: 6. This CDR3 comprises 17 residues. Germline loops: CDR1 PRHDT, CDR2 FYEKMQ (reference sequence). The CDR3 here is CASSLGYGTGSSYEQYF. CDR3 bases: TGTGCCAGCAGCTTAGGCTACGGGACAGGGTCCTCCTACGAGCAGTACTTC.

The V gene is TRBV6-6, the J gene TRBJ2-2; D not certain. Trimming took off 7 bases at V and 8 bases at J, with 8 bases between the two ends. The CDR3 runs 11 residues. Germline V gives CDR1 MNHNY, CDR2 SVGAGI (reference sequence). The DNA for the CDR3 is TGTGCCAGCATCTTAGGGGGGGAGCTGTTTTTT. It yields the protein CASILGGELFF.

This clone is a singleton in its sample. V gene TRBV10-3 combines with J gene TRBJ1-2; the D gene is possibly TRBD1 (5 bases). Trimming cost V 7 bases and J 8 bases, with 11 bases left between them. The CDR3 length is 11 residues. CDR1 ENHRY and CDR2 SYGVKD come from the germline V gene. The CDR3 protein is CAIKGAEGYTF. CDR3 DNA: TGTGCCATCAAAGGGGCGGAGGGCTACACCTTC.

The chain links TRBV5-1 to TRBJ1-4; D perhaps matches TRBD1 (5 bases). From germline, CDR1 is SGHRS and CDR2 YFSETQ. CDR3 size: 18 residues. The V and J ends lost 4 bases and 0 bases respectively, with 19 bases between them. This chain's CDR3 is CASSPSRGGTATNEKLFF. The CDR3 nucleotides read TGCGCCAGCAGCCCCAGCCGGGGGGGAACTGCAACTAATGAAAAACTGTTTTTT.

This clone has more than one count but fewer than ten. The gene calls are TRBV20-1 and TRBJ1-5; D is uncertain. V shed 3 bases and J shed 6 bases, with 12 bases lying between them. CDR1 is DFQATT and CDR2 is SNEGSKA in the germline V gene (reference sequence). CDR3 length equals 13 residues. CDR3 in amino acids: CSASTGVGQPQHF. The DNA for the CDR3 is TGCAGTGCTAGTACTGGGGTAGGTCAGCCCCAGCATTTT.

The chain combines TRBV7-3 with TRBJ2-3; D is ambiguous. There are 13 residues in the CDR3. Germline loops: CDR1 SGHTA, CDR2 FQGTGA. The V end was cut by 5 bases, the J end by 10 bases, with 16 bases between. CDR3 in amino acids: CASSPTTPIPQYF. DNA for the CDR3: TGTGCCAGCAGCCCCACGACTCCCATTCCGCAGTATTTT. Variable domain in full (rest from reference TRBV7-3 and TRBJ2-3): GAGVSQTPSNKVTEKGKYVELRCDPISGHTALYWYRQSLGQGPEFLIYFQGTGAADDSGLPNDRFFAVRPEGSVSTLKIQRTERGDSAVYLCASSPTTPIPQYFGPGTRLTVL.

CDR3 sequence reads: CASSTSRQGSGYTF. CDR3 coding DNA: TGTGCCAGCTCAACCTCCCGACAGGGCTCTGGCTACACCTTC. This chain links TRBV18 with TRBJ1-2, with 7 positions matching TRBD1. The CDR3 loop spans 14 amino acids. V gave up 5 bases and J gave up 7 bases; unmatched junction bases: 10. Germline V gene sequence: CDR1 KGHSH, CDR2 LQKENI. Full variable domain (missing parts from reference TRBV18 and TRBJ1-2): NAGVMQNPRHLVRRRGQEARLRCSPMKGHSHVYWYRQLPEEGLKFMVYLQKENIIDESGMPKERFSAEFPKEGPSILRIQQVVRGDSAAYFCASSTSRQGSGYTFGSGTRLTVV.

J is TRBJ1-2 and V is TRBV7-9; possible D gene TRBD1, 5 bases. V was trimmed by 6 bases and J by 0 bases, leaving 14 bases between them. This CDR3 is built from 15 residues. Germline CDR1 is SEHNR and CDR2 is FQNEAQ (reference sequence). For the CDR3, the DNA is TGTGCCAGCAGGGGAGGGACGGAAACTAACTATGGCTACACCTTC. Its protein product is CASRGGTETNYGYTF.

V gene TRBV5-1 combines with J gene TRBJ2-5, with D perhaps matching TRBD2 (6 bases). V gave up 0 bases and J gave up 5 bases, with 11 bases separating them. CDR3 size: 14 residues. Looked up from germline, CDR1 is SGHRS and CDR2 is YFSETQ. The CDR3 protein is CASSLDLASETQYF. The CDR3 coding sequence is TGCGCCAGCAGCTTGGACCTAGCGAGCGAGACCCAGTACTTC.

V is TRBV15 and J is TRBJ2-6; unclear D gene. The CDR3 has 15 amino acids. The germline V gene has CDR1 LNHNV and CDR2 YYDKDF (reference sequence). V lost 8 bases to trimming and J lost 1 base, with 12 bases between them. The CDR3 loop reads CATGRISSGANVLTF. Here the CDR3 DNA reads TGTGCCACCGGACGGATCTCTTCTGGGGCCAACGTCCTGACTTTC.

V usage is TRBV6-5 and J usage is TRBJ1-2; D unresolved. This CDR3 has 12 residues. Germline CDR1 and CDR2: MNHEY and SVGAGI. V lost 5 bases, J lost 3 bases, and 7 bases lay in between. The CDR3 DNA reads TGTGCCAGCAGTCAAAATGACTATGGCTACACCTTC. Amino acids: CASSQNDYGYTF.

The chain combines TRBV5-1 with TRBJ1-3; no reliable D call. The CDR3 has 14 amino acids. From germline, CDR1 is SGHRS and CDR2 YFSETQ. The V end lost 4 bases, the J end lost 4 bases, and 12 bases lay between the germline ends. The CDR3 spells CASSPQIGGNTIYF. CDR3 DNA sequence: TGCGCCAGCAGCCCTCAAATTGGGGGAAACACCATATATTTT.

The chain couples TRBV7-6 to TRBJ2-3; TRBD1 or TRBD2 may be the D gene (5 bases each). The CDR3 totals 15 residues. Trimming removed 3 bases from V and 5 bases from J, with 15 bases in between. Germline V gives CDR1 SGHVS, CDR2 FNYEAQ. The CDR3 coding sequence is TGTGCCAGCAGCTTCGGCCAGGGTCGGGGAGATACGCAGTATTTT. It translates to CASSFGQGRGDTQYF. Based on the CDR3 plus reference TRBV7-6 and TRBJ2-3, the full variable domain is GAGVSQSPRYKVTKRGQDVALRCDPISGHVSLYWYRQALGQGPEFLTYFNYEAQQDKSGLPNDRFSAERPEGSISTLTIQRTEQRDSAMYRCASSFGQGRGDTQYFGPGTRLTVL.

V usage is TRBV19 and J usage is TRBJ2-2; tentative D call: TRBD1 (5 bases). The CDR3 extends over 14 amino acids. Germline assignment: CDR1 LNHDA and CDR2 SQIVND (reference sequence). Between the trimmed V and J ends, which lost 3 bases and 3 bases, there was a span of 8 bases. CDR3: CASSMGQYTGELFF. The CDR3 nucleotides read TGTGCCAGTAGTATGGGGCAATACACCGGGGAGCTGTTTTTT.

The chain joins TRBV28 to TRBJ2-7; D is undetermined. The length of the CDR3 is 16 residues. V gave up 3 bases and J gave up 2 bases, with 17 bases separating them. Germline V gives CDR1 MDHEN, CDR2 SYDVKM. CDR3 residues: CASSLLLGDSTYEQYF. CDR3 nucleotides: TGTGCCAGCAGTTTGCTTCTTGGGGATAGCACCTACGAGCAGTACTTC.

This rearrangement joins TRBV19 to TRBJ2-7; D unclear. The CDR3 extends over 11 amino acids. The ends were cut back, 5 bases at V and 4 bases at J, with 6 bases in the middle. Per the germline V gene, CDR1 is LNHDA and CDR2 is SQIVND (reference sequence). Written as DNA, the CDR3 is TGTGCCAGTAGTTCGAATTACGAGCAGTACTTC. Translated: CASSSNYEQYF. Full variable domain (missing parts from reference TRBV19 and TRBJ2-7): DGGITQSPKYLFRKEGQNVTLSCEQNLNHDAMYWYRQDPGQGLRLIYYSQIVNDFQKGDIAEGYSVSREKKESFPLTVTSAQKNPTAFYLCASSSNYEQYFGPGTRLTVT.

The CDR3 coding sequence is TGTGCCAGCAGTCCAAGGGGCGAGCAGTACTTC. Protein sequence: CASSPRGEQYF. The V and J genes are TRBV12-3 or TRBV12-4 and TRBJ2-7; perhaps TRBD1 as D (5 bases). Deletions cut 5 bases from V and 6 bases from J, with 8 bases between. This CDR3 is 11 amino acids long.

This rearrangement joins TRBV7-2 to TRBJ2-6; D unresolved. This CDR3 has 15 residues. The V gene's germline CDR1 is SGHTA and CDR2 FQGNSA. V dropped 0 bases and J dropped 4 bases, with 7 bases sitting between them. CDR3 sequence: CASSLANVGANVLTF. The CDR3 nucleotides read TGTGCCAGCAGCTTAGCCAATGTCGGGGCCAACGTCCTGACTTTC.

The chain carries TRBV7-9 and TRBJ1-4; D is ambiguous. The CDR3 is 14 amino acids. Trimming pared 6 bases from V and 7 bases from J, leaving 15 bases between. Germline V gene data show CDR1 as SEHNR and CDR2 as FQNEAQ (reference sequence). CDR3 region: CASRSPASGEKLFF. The CDR3, as DNA: TGTGCCAGCAGATCCCCCGCGTCCGGTGAAAAACTGTTTTTT.

The gene calls are TRBV4-3 and TRBJ1-2; no reliable D call. The CDR3 covers 16 residues. Germline V CDR1 and CDR2: LGHNA, YSLEER. V dropped 0 bases and J dropped 6 bases, with 17 bases sitting between them. CDR3 sequence reads: CASSQDLGGRGDGYTF. The CDR3 DNA follows: TGCGCCAGCAGCCAAGACCTAGGCGGCCGTGGCGATGGCTACACCTTC.

V is TRBV6-2 or TRBV6-3 and J is TRBJ2-6, with 9 bases aligning to TRBD2. This CDR3 region has 20 residues. The V gene end was trimmed by 6 bases and the J gene end by 3 bases; junction bases not matched to a gene: 18. Germline V gene lookup returns CDR1 MNHEY and CDR2 SVGEGT. The CDR3 protein is CASSRPLREGRFSGANVLTF. The CDR3 nucleotides are TGTGCCAGCAGCCGCCCTTTGCGGGAGGGCCGTTTTAGTGGGGCCAACGTCCTGACTTTC.

V gene TRBV11-1 combines with J gene TRBJ2-7; D may be TRBD1 or TRBD2 (5 bases each). This CDR3 spans 15 amino acids. The germline V gene has CDR1 SGHAT and CDR2 FQDESV (reference sequence). V was pared by 1 base and J by 3 bases, with 13 bases between. The CDR3 loop is CASSLGGDSHYEQYF. CDR3 DNA: TGTGCCAGCAGCTTAGGGGGAGACAGCCACTACGAGCAGTACTTC.

Only one count was recorded for this clone. The chain uses TRBV2 and TRBJ2-1; 11 bases line up with TRBD1. The germline CDR1 and CDR2 sequences are SNHLY and FYNNEI. The ends lost 4 bases at V and 8 bases at J; junction bases unmatched: 10. The CDR3 sequence is 16 residues long. The CDR3 loop reads CASSGGQGVSGHEQFF. CDR3 nucleotide sequence: TGTGCCAGCAGTGGGGGACAGGGGGTTTCCGGTCATGAGCAGTTCTTC.